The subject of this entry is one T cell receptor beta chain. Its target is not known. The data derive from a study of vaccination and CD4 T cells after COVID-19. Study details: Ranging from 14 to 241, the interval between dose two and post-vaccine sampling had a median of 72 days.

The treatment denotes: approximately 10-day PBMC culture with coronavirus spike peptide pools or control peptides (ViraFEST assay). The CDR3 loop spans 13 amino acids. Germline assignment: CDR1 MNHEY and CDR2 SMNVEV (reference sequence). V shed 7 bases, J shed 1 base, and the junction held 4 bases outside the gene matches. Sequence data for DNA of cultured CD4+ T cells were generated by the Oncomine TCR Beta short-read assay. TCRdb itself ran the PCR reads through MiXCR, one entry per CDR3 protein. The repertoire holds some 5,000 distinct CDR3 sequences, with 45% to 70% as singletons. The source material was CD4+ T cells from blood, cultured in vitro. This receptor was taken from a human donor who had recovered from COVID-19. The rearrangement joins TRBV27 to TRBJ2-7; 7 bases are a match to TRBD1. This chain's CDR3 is CASKGAMSYEQYF. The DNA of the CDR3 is TGTGCCAGCAAGGGGGCTATGTCCTACGAGCAGTACTTC.